This TCR beta chain was sequenced for a study of T cell responses to AZD1222 COVID-19 vaccine. Study-wide points: The donors showed a predominance of white British ancestry and of females, with possible underestimation of clonal diversity.

Germline V gene lookup returns CDR1 MNHEY and CDR2 SMNVEV (reference sequence). The CDR3 loop spans 13 amino acids. V was shortened by 3 bases and J by 4 bases, with 6 bases between the two germline ends. The data were produced by immunoSEQ multiplex PCR, yet TCRdb's version contains in-frame clones alone and is incomplete. The sample consists of 110,000 to 150,000 clones, approximately 91% of them appearing once. Of note for this clone: As yet, its antigen is unknown.

This receptor was obtained from an adult who received the AZD1222 COVID-19 vaccine. The chain carries TRBV27 and TRBJ1-4; unclear D gene. This specimen consisted of peripheral blood, obtained 28 days after the second AZD1222 dose. DNA of the CDR3: TGTGCCAGCAGTTTTAACGATAATGAAAAACTGTTTTTT. Its translation: CASSFNDNEKLFF.